This T cell receptor beta chain was captured in a study of radiation and T cells in renal cell carcinoma. The table came from immunoSEQ multiplex PCR; TCRdb's copy has only in-frame clones and leaves some out. This sample yields under 35,000 clones, of which more than 65% are seen a single time; approximately 30% belongs to the top ten. As for time point: blood 4 weeks post-SBRT, at nephrectomy. Treatment in this sample: 15 Gy SBRT to primary tumor, nephrectomy 4 weeks later. Nephrectomy followed 15 Gy stereotactic body radiation by 4 weeks. Clear cell pathology was present in this patient's renal cell carcinoma. Worth noting for this clone: Its specificity is unknown.

Germline V gives CDR1 MNHEY, CDR2 SVGAGI. The CDR3 runs to 13 residues. Deletions cut 7 bases from V and 6 bases from J, with 15 bases between. Study results and limitations: Top tumor clonotypes rose in blood 2 weeks post-radiation, then contracted.

The sequencing here drew on blood, taken from a patient whose treatment included radiotherapy and nephrectomy. The chain joins TRBV6-5 to TRBJ1-1; D perhaps matches TRBD1 (5 bases). The source of this sequence is a man in his 60s with renal cell carcinoma. For the CDR3, the DNA is TGTGCCAGCACCCTGACGGGAGGGGCTGAAGCTTTCTTT. Translation: CASTLTGGAEAFF.